Sequencing of this T cell receptor (beta chain) was carried out in a study of blood T cell repertoires in COVID-19. Trimming left V 0 bases short and J 1 base short, with 14 bases between. This CDR3 comprises 16 residues. Germline V lookup: CDR1 SGDLS, CDR2 YYNGEE. Authors' data handling: Reference gene primer amplification gave nucleated cell count estimates. The method was immunoSEQ multiplex PCR; TCRdb's version includes in-frame clones alone and lacks a portion of them. V, J and clone size are those of that table, while D and trimming were read from the DNA. Here the sample spans approximately 250,000 clones, around 88% being singletons. Participants were aged about 18 to 90 years, lived in under 25 US areas, and enrolled virtually. Cohort placement rested on clinical history that participants reported themselves.

This TCR was sampled from a woman aged 40 to 55 with acute COVID-19. Source material: PBMCs or T cells enriched from blood (not recorded which). The chain has TRBV9 and TRBJ2-7, with D possibly TRBD2 on 6 matching bases. The CDR3 loop reads CASSVGRLALSYEQYF. CDR3 nucleotides: TGTGCCAGCAGCGTAGGCCGGCTAGCGTTGTCCTACGAGCAGTACTTC.